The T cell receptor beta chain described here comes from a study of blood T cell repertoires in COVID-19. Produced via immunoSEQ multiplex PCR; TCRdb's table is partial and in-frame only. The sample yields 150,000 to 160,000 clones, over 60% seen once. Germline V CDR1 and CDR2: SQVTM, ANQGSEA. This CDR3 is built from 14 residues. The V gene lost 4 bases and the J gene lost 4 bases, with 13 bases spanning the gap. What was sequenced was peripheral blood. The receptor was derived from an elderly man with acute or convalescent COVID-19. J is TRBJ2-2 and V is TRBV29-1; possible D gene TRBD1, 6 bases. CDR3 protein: CSVVDRRGTGELFF. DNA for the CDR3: TGCAGCGTTGTCGACAGGCGAGGCACCGGGGAGCTGTTTTTT.